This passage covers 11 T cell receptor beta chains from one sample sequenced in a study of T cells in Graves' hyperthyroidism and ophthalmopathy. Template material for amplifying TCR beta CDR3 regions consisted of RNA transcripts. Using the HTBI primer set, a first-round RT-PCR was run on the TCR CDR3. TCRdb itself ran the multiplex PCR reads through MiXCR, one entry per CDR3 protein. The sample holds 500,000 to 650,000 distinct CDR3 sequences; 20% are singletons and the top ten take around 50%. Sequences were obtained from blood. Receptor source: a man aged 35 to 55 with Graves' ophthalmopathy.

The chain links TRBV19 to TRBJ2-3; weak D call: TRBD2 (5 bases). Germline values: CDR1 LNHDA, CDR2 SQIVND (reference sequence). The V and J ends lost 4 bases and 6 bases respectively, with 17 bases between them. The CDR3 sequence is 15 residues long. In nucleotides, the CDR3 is TGTGCCAGTAGTAAGGCTAGCCGTTCGCTGGATACGCAGTATTTT. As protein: CASSKASRSLDTQYF.

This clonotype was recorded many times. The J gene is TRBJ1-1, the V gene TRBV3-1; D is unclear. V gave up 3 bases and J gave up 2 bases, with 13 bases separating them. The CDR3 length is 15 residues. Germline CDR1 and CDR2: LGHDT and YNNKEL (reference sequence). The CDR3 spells CASSQTLTVNTEAFF. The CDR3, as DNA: TGTGCCAGCAGCCAGACCTTAACGGTAAACACTGAAGCTTTCTTT.

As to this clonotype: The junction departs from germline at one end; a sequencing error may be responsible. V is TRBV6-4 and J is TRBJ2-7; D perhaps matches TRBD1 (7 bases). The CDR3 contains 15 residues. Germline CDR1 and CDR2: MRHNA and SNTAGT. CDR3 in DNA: TGTGCCAGCAGTTACTCAGGGGGGTGGCCCTACGAGCAGTACTTC. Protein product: CASSYSGGWPYEQYF.

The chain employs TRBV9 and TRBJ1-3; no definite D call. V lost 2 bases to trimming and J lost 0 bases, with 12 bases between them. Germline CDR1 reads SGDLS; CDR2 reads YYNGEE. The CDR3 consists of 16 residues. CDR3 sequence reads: CASSVAPRTSGNTIYF. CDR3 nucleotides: TGTGCCAGCAGCGTTGCCCCCCGAACCTCTGGAAACACCATATATTTT.

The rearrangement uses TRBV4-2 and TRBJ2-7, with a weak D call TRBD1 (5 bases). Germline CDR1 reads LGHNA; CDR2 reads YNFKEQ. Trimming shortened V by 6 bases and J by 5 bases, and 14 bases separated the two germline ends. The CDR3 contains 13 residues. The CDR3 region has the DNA TGTGCCAGCAGTCATTCGACAGCGCACGAGCAGTACTTC. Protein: CASSHSTAHEQYF.

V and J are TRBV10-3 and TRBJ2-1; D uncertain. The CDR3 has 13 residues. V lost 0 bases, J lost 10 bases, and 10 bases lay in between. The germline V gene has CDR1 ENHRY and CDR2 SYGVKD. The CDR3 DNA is TGTGCCATCAGTGAGTCGAGGCCTACAGAGCAGTTCTTC. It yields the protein CAISESRPTEQFF.

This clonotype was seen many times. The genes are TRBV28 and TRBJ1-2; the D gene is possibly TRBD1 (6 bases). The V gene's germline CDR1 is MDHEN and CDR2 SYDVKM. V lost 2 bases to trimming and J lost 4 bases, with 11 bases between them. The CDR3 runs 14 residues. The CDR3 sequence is CASSLRGGFYGYTF. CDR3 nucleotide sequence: TGTGCCAGCAGTTTAAGGGGGGGCTTCTATGGCTACACCTTC.

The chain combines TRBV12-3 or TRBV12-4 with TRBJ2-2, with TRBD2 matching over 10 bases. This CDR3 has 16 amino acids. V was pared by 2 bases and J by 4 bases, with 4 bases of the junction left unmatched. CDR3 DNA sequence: TGTGCCAGCAGTTTACTAGCGGGGGAGGGCACCGGGGAGCTGTTTTTT. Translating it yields CASSLLAGEGTGELFF.

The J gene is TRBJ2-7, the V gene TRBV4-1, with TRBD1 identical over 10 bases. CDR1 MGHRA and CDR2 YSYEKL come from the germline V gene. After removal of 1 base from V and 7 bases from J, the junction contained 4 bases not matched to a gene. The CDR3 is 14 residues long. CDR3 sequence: CASSQVGQGREQYF. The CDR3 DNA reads TGCGCCAGCAGCCAAGTGGGACAGGGGAGGGAGCAGTACTTC.

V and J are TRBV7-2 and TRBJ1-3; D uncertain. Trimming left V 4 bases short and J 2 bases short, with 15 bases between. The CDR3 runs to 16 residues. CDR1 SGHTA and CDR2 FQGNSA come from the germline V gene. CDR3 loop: CASSSTEKSAGNTIYF. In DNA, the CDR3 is TGTGCCAGCAGCTCAACCGAGAAGAGTGCTGGAAACACCATATATTTT.

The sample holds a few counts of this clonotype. The CDR3 sequence is CASSMGQGLNSGNQPQHF. CDR3 DNA: TGTGCCAGTAGTATGGGACAGGGTCTAAATAGCGGCAATCAGCCCCAGCATTTT. V and J are TRBV19 and TRBJ1-5, with 9 positions matching TRBD1. CDR1 and CDR2 (germline): LNHDA, SQIVND (reference sequence). The CDR3 totals 18 residues. Trimming removed 3 bases from V and 2 bases from J; junction bases left unmatched: 11. The full variable domain, in which reference TRBV19 and TRBJ1-5 provide the parts outside the CDR3, is DGGITQSPKYLFRKEGQNVTLSCEQNLNHDAMYWYRQDPGQGLRLIYYSQIVNDFQKGDIAEGYSVSREKKESFPLTVTSAQKNPTAFYLCASSMGQGLNSGNQPQHFGDGTRLSIL.